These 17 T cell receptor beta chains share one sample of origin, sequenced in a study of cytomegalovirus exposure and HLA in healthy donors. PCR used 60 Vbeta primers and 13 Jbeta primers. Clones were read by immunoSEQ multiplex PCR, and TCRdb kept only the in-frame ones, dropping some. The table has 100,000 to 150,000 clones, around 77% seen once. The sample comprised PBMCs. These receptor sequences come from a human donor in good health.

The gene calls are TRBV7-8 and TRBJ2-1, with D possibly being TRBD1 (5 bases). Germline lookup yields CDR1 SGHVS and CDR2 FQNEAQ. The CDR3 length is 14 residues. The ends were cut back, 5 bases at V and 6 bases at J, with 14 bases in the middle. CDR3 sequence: CASSGPSGINEQFF. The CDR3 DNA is TGTGCCAGCAGCGGACCGTCAGGGATCAATGAGCAGTTCTTC.

Here the CDR3 reads CASSREGLRFNEQFF. For the CDR3, the DNA is TGTGCCAGCAGCCGGGAGGGACTGCGATTCAATGAGCAGTTCTTC. V and J are TRBV7-9 and TRBJ2-1, with 8 bases lining up with TRBD2. The CDR3 consists of 15 residues. The V gene end was trimmed by 5 bases and the J gene end by 6 bases; junction bases not matched to a gene: 9. CDR1 and CDR2 (germline): SEHNR, FQNEAQ (reference sequence).

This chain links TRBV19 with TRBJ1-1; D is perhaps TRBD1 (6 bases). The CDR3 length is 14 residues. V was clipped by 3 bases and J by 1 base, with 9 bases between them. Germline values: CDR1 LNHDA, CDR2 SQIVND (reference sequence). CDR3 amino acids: CASSMGAGNTEAFF. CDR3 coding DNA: TGTGCCAGTAGTATGGGGGCAGGGAACACTGAAGCTTTCTTT.

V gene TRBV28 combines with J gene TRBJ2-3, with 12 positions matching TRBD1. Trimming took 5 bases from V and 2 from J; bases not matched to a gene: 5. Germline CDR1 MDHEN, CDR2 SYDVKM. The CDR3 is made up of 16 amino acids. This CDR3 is CASSLGTGGFTDTQYF. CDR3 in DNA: TGTGCCAGCAGTCTAGGGACAGGGGGCTTCACAGATACGCAGTATTTT.

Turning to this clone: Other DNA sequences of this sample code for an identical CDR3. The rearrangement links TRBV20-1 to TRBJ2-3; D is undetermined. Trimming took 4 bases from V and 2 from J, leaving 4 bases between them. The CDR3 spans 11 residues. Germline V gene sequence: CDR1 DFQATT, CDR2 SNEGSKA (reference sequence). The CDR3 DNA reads TGCAGTGCTAAGCCCACAGATACGCAGTATTTT. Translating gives CSAKPTDTQYF.

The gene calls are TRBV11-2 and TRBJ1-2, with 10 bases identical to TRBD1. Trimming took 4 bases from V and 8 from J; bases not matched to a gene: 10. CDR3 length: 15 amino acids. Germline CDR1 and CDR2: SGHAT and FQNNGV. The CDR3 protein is CASSYGTGVTGGYTF. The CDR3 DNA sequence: TGTGCCAGCAGCTATGGGACAGGGGTGACGGGAGGCTACACCTTC.

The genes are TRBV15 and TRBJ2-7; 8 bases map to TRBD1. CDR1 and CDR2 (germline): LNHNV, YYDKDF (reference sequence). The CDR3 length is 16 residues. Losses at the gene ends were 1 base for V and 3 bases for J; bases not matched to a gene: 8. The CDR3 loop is CATSRVRTGQGYEQYF. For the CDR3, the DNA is TGTGCCACCAGCAGAGTAAGGACAGGGCAAGGCTACGAGCAGTACTTC.

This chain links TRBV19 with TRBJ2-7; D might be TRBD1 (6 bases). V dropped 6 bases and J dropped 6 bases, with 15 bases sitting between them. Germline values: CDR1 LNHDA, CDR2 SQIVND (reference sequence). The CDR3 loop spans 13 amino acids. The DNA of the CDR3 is TGTGCCAGTAGACCGAACAGGGACGGCGAGCAGTACTTC. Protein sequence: CASRPNRDGEQYF.

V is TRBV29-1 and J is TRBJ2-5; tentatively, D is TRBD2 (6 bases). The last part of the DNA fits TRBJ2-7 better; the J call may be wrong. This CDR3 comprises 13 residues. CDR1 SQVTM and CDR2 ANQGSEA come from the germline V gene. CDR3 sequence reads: CSGGSGMAYEQYF. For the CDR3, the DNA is TGCAGTGGGGGGTCCGGGATGGCCTACGAGCAGTACTTC.

The CDR3 DNA is TGTGCCAGCAGCACAAGGACAGGGGCCGAGACGAACTATGGCTACACCTTC. Translating gives CASSTRTGAETNYGYTF. V is TRBV5-4 and J is TRBJ1-2, with 9 nucleotides matching TRBD1. The CDR3 spans 17 residues. The J segment lost 2 bases and the V segment lost 4 bases, leaving 12 bases of the junction unmatched. The germline gives CDR1 SGHNT, CDR2 YYREEE (reference sequence).

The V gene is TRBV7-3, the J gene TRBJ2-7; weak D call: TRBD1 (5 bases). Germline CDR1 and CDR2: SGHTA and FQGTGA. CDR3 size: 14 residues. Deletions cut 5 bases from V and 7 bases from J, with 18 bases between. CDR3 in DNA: TGTGCCAGCAGCCCAAGGGGCGGCCCTGGGGAGCAGTACTTC. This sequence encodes CASSPRGGPGEQYF.

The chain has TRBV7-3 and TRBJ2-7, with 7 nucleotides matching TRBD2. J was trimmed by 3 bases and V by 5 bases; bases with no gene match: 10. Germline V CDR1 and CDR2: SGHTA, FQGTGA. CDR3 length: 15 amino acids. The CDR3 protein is CASSLSGTTIYEQYF. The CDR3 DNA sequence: TGTGCCAGCAGCCTAAGCGGGACTACCATCTACGAGCAGTACTTC.

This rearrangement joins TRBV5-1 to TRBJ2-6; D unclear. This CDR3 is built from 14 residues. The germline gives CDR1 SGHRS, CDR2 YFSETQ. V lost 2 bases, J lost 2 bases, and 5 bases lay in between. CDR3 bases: TGCGCCAGCAGCTTTGACACTGGGGCCAACGTCCTGACTTTC. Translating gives CASSFDTGANVLTF.

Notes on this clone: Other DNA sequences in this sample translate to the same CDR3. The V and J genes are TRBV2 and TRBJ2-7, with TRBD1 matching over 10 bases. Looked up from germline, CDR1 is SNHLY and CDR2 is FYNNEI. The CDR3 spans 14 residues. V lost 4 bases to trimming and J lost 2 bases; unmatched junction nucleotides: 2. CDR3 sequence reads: CASSGGTGAYEQYF. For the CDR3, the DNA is TGTGCCAGCAGTGGGGGGACAGGGGCCTACGAGCAGTACTTC.

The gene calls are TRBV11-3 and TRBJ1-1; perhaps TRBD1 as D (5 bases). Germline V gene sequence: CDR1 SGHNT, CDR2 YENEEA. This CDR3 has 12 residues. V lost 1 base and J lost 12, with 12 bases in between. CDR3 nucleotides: TGTGCCAGCAGCTTAGTACCGCAGGGAACTTTCTTT. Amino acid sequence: CASSLVPQGTFF.

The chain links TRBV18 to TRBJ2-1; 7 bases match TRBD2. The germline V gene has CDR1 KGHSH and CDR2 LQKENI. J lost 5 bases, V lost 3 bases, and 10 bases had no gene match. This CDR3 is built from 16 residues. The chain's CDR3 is CASSPLAVMGDNEQFF. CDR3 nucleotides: TGTGCCAGCTCACCCCTAGCGGTCATGGGTGACAATGAGCAGTTCTTC.

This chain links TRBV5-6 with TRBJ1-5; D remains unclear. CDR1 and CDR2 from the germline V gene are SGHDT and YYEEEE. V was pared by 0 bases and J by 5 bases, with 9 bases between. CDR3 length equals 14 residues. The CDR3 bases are TGTGCCAGCAGCTTGGCCGGGGTTTATCAGCCCCAGCATTTT. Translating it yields CASSLAGVYQPQHF.